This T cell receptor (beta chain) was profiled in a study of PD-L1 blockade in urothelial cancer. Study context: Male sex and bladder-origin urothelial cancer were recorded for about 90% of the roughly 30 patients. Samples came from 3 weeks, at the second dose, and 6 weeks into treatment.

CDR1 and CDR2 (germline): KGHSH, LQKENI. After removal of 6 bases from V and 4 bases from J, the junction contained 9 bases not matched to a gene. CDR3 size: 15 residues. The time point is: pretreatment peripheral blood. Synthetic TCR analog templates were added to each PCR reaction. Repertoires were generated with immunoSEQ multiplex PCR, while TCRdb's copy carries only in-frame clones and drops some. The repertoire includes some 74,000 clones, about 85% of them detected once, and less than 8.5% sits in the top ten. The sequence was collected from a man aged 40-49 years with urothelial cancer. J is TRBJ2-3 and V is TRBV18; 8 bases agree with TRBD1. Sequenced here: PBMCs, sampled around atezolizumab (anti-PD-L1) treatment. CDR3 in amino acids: CASSPTGGLADTQYF. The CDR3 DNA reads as TGTGCCAGCTCGCCCACAGGGGGTTTGGCAGATACGCAGTATTTT.